These 30 T cell receptor beta chains came from one sample sequenced in a study of identical twins. MiXCR, applied by TCRdb to the 5' RACE reads, yields one record per CDR3 protein. In the table there are approximately 680,000 distinct CDR3 sequences, around 7.4% of which are singletons. These same data were also listed under a study on yellow fever vaccine responses in identical twins.

Material for sequencing was PBMCs. The receptor source for this set is a woman in her late teens or twenties in good health.

This clonotype has ten or more counts. This chain joins TRBV10-3 and TRBJ1-6; tentatively, D is TRBD1 (6 bases). Germline CDR1 and CDR2: ENHRY and SYGVKD. The V and J ends lost 7 bases and 9 bases respectively, with 19 bases between them. CDR3 length equals 15 residues. This chain's CDR3 is CAITEDSTKTSPLHF. The DNA for the CDR3 is TGTGCCATCACCGAGGACAGCACAAAAACTTCACCCCTCCACTTT.

With regard to this clonotype: Since a much larger clone is just one base distant, this may be a read error. V gene TRBV12-3 or TRBV12-4 combines with J gene TRBJ2-3, with D tentatively TRBD1 (6 bases). V was cut by 6 bases and J by 2 bases, with 15 bases left in between. This CDR3 contains 15 residues. This CDR3 is CASRPQGRNTDTQYF. DNA for the CDR3: TGTGCCAGCAGGCCGCAGGGGCGAAACACAGATACGCAGTATTTT.

This clonotype was observed a handful of times. The chain links TRBV27 to TRBJ2-7, with D unresolved. The CDR3 has 13 amino acids. From germline, CDR1 is MNHEY and CDR2 SMNVEV (reference sequence). The V end lost 6 bases, the J end lost 3 bases, and 12 bases lay between the germline ends. CDR3 DNA: TGTGCCAGCAGCGCCTGGGGTGGCTACGAGCAGTACTTC. Translating it yields CASSAWGGYEQYF.

The sample holds many counts of this clonotype. The rearrangement links TRBV15 to TRBJ2-5; no clear D. CDR1 and CDR2 (germline): LNHNV, YYDKDF (reference sequence). This CDR3 contains 15 residues. The V and J ends lost 4 bases and 2 bases respectively, with 14 bases between them. As DNA, the CDR3 is TGTGCCACCAGCACCCAGGACCTTTTTCAAGAGACCCAGTACTTC. This translates into CATSTQDLFQETQYF.

This clonotype was found a few times. The rearrangement joins TRBV29-1 to TRBJ2-5; no firm D call. The CDR3 consists of 11 residues. In germline, CDR1 is SQVTM, CDR2 ANQGSEA. V lost 1 base and J 5 bases, leaving 5 bases between the germline ends. The CDR3 DNA is TGCAGCGTTGAAGGGTACGAGACCCAGTACTTC. It is translated as CSVEGYETQYF.

The V call is TRBV7-6, the J call TRBJ2-7; D is unresolved. CDR3 size: 12 residues. V was cut by 0 bases and J by 5 bases, with 5 bases left in between. Germline CDR1 reads SGHVS; CDR2 reads FNYEAQ. For the CDR3, the DNA is TGTGCCAGCAGCTTAGCCCAGGACGAGCAGTACTTC. Translated, it gives CASSLAQDEQYF.

This chain joins TRBV25-1 and TRBJ2-7, with a weak D call TRBD1 (6 bases). Trimming cost V 4 bases and J 3 bases, with 10 bases left between them. Germline-derived CDR1 and CDR2 are MGHDK and SYGVNS. The CDR3 sequence is 13 residues long. CDR3 sequence reads: CASSGYRVYEQYF. The CDR3 nucleotides are TGTGCCAGCAGTGGCTACAGGGTCTACGAGCAGTACTTC.

This clonotype came up many times. The chain joins TRBV20-1 to TRBJ2-7; D is ambiguous. From germline, CDR1 is DFQATT and CDR2 SNEGSKA (reference sequence). This CDR3 is 11 amino acids long. V gave up 7 bases and J gave up 2 bases, with 9 bases separating them. The CDR3 coding sequence is TGCAGTGTCCGGACGGCCTACGAGCAGTACTTC. Its translation: CSVRTAYEQYF.

Written as DNA, the CDR3 is TGTGCCAGCAGCCGTGCGACTAGCGGGAGGAGCACAGATACGCAGTATTTT. It yields the protein CASSRATSGRSTDTQYF. V and J are TRBV3-1 and TRBJ2-3, with TRBD2 matching 13 bases. The CDR3 covers 17 residues. V was clipped by 4 bases and J by 0 bases; unmatched bases: 4. Germline CDR1 reads LGHDT; CDR2 reads YNNKEL (reference sequence).

This clonotype has only a few counts. The genes are TRBV2 and TRBJ2-3, with D possibly TRBD1 on 5 matching bases. Germline V gene lookup returns CDR1 SNHLY and CDR2 FYNNEI. Trimming removed 8 bases from V and 4 bases from J, with 16 bases in between. The CDR3 extends over 14 amino acids. CDR3 coding DNA: TGTGCCAGCTCTGGGGCGCTCGGGCCAGATACGCAGTATTTT. This sequence encodes CASSGALGPDTQYF. Supplemented by reference TRBV2 and TRBJ2-3, the full variable domain reads EPEVTQTPSHQVTQMGQEVILRCVPISNHLYFYWYRQILGQKVEFLVSFYNNEISEKSEIFDDQFSVERPDGSNFTLKIRSTKLEDSAMYFCASSGALGPDTQYFGPGTRLTVL.

This clonotype was seen ten or more times. The chain is built from TRBV7-9 and TRBJ2-7; D ambiguous. V was clipped by 1 base and J by 2 bases, with 12 bases between them. The V gene's germline CDR1 is SEHNR and CDR2 FQNEAQ (reference sequence). The CDR3 length is 15 residues. The CDR3 sequence: CASSLVPQIPYEQYV. DNA for the CDR3: TGTGCCAGCAGCTTAGTCCCACAGATCCCCTACGAGCAGTACGTC.

In its sample, this clonotype was seen a few times. The rearrangement joins TRBV4-1 to TRBJ1-4, with TRBD1 matching over 10 bases. Germline V CDR1 and CDR2: MGHRA, YSYEKL. This CDR3 has 16 amino acids. The junction had 6 bases not matched to a gene; V was cut back by 1 base and J by 7 bases. The chain's CDR3 is CASSQGQGARSEKLFF. The CDR3 nucleotides are TGCGCCAGCAGCCAAGGACAGGGGGCGCGTAGTGAAAAACTGTTTTTT.

This clonotype was counted a few times. The V and J genes are TRBV20-1 and TRBJ2-7, with TRBD1 matching 9 bases. Trimming removed 4 bases from V and 1 base from J; junction bases left unmatched: 8. This CDR3 is 15 amino acids long. Per germline, CDR1 DFQATT and CDR2 SNEGSKA (reference sequence). In DNA form, the CDR3 reads TGCAGTGCTACCAACCCCGGGACAGGGTCCTACGAGCAGTACTTC. Protein sequence: CSATNPGTGSYEQYF.

For this clonotype: This may arise from a read error, as a much more abundant clone is one base away. The chain employs TRBV9 and TRBJ2-5, with D unresolved. The CDR3 covers 13 residues. Germline V gene sequence: CDR1 SGDLS, CDR2 YYNGEE. In DNA form, the CDR3 reads TGTGCCAGCAGCGAGGGCTTTCAAGAGAACCAGTACTTC. It encodes CASSEGFQENQYF.

This clonotype has a handful of counts. The V call is TRBV20-1, the J call TRBJ2-1; no reliable D call. Trimming cost V 6 bases and J 1 base, with 10 bases left between them. Germline assignment: CDR1 DFQATT and CDR2 SNEGSKA (reference sequence). CDR3 length equals 13 residues. CDR3 nucleotide sequence: TGCAGTGCCCCGGACGGATCCTACAATGAGCAGTTCTTC. Translating gives CSAPDGSYNEQFF.

The V gene is TRBV20-1, the J gene TRBJ1-1, with TRBD1 matching over 8 bases. CDR1 and CDR2 from the germline V gene are DFQATT and SNEGSKA (reference sequence). V lost 4 bases and J lost 0; bases outside the gene matches: 4. The CDR3 totals 14 residues. The CDR3 region is CSANTGGVNTEAFF. Here the CDR3 DNA reads TGCAGTGCTAATACAGGGGGGGTGAACACTGAAGCTTTCTTT.

The genes are TRBV5-6 and TRBJ2-5; a possible D gene is TRBD1 (6 bases). Germline CDR1 and CDR2: SGHDT and YYEEEE. The CDR3 covers 17 residues. Trimming shortened V by 1 base and J by 2 bases, and 18 bases separated the two germline ends. CDR3 protein: CASSLMSGVRGQETQYF. CDR3 DNA: TGTGCCAGCAGCTTGATGAGTGGTGTCAGGGGTCAAGAGACCCAGTACTTC.

This clonotype was counted ten times or more. The V call is TRBV12-3 or TRBV12-4, the J call TRBJ1-6; no clear D gene. V gave up 2 bases and J gave up 5 bases, with 7 bases separating them. The CDR3 totals 14 residues. DNA for the CDR3: TGTGCCAGCAGTTTAACAGCGAATAATTCACCCCTCCACTTT. Its protein product is CASSLTANNSPLHF.

This clonotype was detected a few times. CDR3 in amino acids: CATSDSRGPETQYF. CDR3 coding DNA: TGTGCCACCAGTGATTCCAGGGGGCCAGAGACCCAGTACTTC. This chain uses TRBV24-1 with TRBJ2-5; 8 bases align to TRBD1. The CDR3 length is 14 residues. CDR1 KGHDR and CDR2 SFDVKD come from the germline V gene. With 2 bases clipped from V and 4 bases from J, the junction kept 2 bases outside the gene matches.

The sample holds many counts of this clonotype. This CDR3 is CASSFRENQPQHF. DNA for the CDR3: TGTGCCAGCAGTTTTAGGGAAAATCAGCCCCAGCATTTT. This chain links TRBV27 with TRBJ1-5; D is undetermined. The V and J ends lost 3 bases and 4 bases respectively, with 7 bases between them. Germline V gene sequence: CDR1 MNHEY, CDR2 SMNVEV (reference sequence). The CDR3 length is 13 residues.

This clonotype has only a few counts. V usage is TRBV7-8 and J usage is TRBJ1-1; D gene unclear. The CDR3 is 15 amino acids. V lost 2 bases to trimming and J lost 1 base, with 11 bases between them. Germline V gene data show CDR1 as SGHVS and CDR2 as FQNEAQ. In DNA, the CDR3 is TGTGCCAGCAGCTTAAGTGTGAGTGGGAACACTGAAGCTTTCTTT. As protein: CASSLSVSGNTEAFF.

This clonotype was detected ten times or more. V usage is TRBV9 and J usage is TRBJ2-1; either TRBD1 or TRBD2 may supply D (6 bases each). The CDR3 is 14 residues long. Germline values: CDR1 SGDLS, CDR2 YYNGEE. V shed 0 bases and J shed 8 bases, with 12 bases lying between them. Here the CDR3 reads CASSVVGGKDEQFF. Written as DNA, the CDR3 is TGTGCCAGCAGCGTAGTAGGGGGGAAGGATGAGCAGTTCTTC. The entire variable domain, with the rest obtained from reference TRBV9 and TRBJ2-1, is as follows: DSGVTQTPKHLITATGQRVTLRCSPRSGDLSVYWYQQSLDQGLQFLIQYYNGEERAKGNILERFSAQQFPDLHSELNLSSLELGDSALYFCASSVVGGKDEQFFGPGTRLTVL.

The DNA of the CDR3 is TGTGCCAGCAGTTACCCCGCAGGGAGCTCCTACGAGCAGTACTTC. Encoded protein: CASSYPAGSSYEQYF. V usage is TRBV6-5 and J usage is TRBJ2-7, with D possibly being TRBD1 or TRBD2 (5 bases each). Trimming took off 2 bases at V and 0 bases at J, with 11 bases between the two ends. CDR1 and CDR2 from the germline V gene are MNHEY and SVGAGI. This CDR3 is built from 15 residues.

The chain joins TRBV20-1 to TRBJ1-2; D call uncertain. The CDR3 is 14 residues long. The germline V gene encodes CDR1 DFQATT and CDR2 SNEGSKA (reference sequence). V was cut by 1 base and J by 4 bases, with 13 bases left in between. CDR3 sequence (DNA): TGCAGTGCTAGAGTCCTAGGATGGGGCTATGGCTACACCTTC. Translated: CSARVLGWGYGYTF.

This clonotype was picked up many times. This sequence joins TRBV12-3 or TRBV12-4 and TRBJ1-1, with a weak D call TRBD1 (5 bases). The germline V and J ends were trimmed by 0 bases and 11 bases, with 16 bases remaining between them. There are 14 residues in the CDR3. The CDR3 nucleotides read TGTGCCAGCAGTTTAGCAGGAACAGGCCGGGGGGCTTTCTTT. Translating gives CASSLAGTGRGAFF.

This clonotype was observed a handful of times. The chain carries TRBV7-3 and TRBJ2-2, with TRBD2 matching over 7 bases. J lost 2 bases, V lost 1 base, and 7 bases had no gene match. This CDR3 spans 17 amino acids. The germline V gene has CDR1 SGHTA and CDR2 FQGTGA. CDR3 residues: CASSLNPASGNTGELFF. DNA of the CDR3: TGTGCCAGCAGCTTAAACCCGGCTAGCGGAAACACCGGGGAGCTGTTTTTT.

The chain carries TRBV2 and TRBJ2-3, with D possibly matching TRBD2 (6 bases). Germline V gene data show CDR1 as SNHLY and CDR2 as FYNNEI. With 6 bases removed from V and 1 base from J, the gap between germline ends came to 14 bases. The CDR3 runs to 15 residues. The DNA for the CDR3 is TGTGCCAGCAGGTTGGGGGAGGCAGGCACAGATACGCAGTATTTT. As protein: CASRLGEAGTDTQYF.

In its sample, this clonotype was seen many times. This chain joins TRBV5-1 and TRBJ2-1; 9 bases are shared with TRBD1. The length of the CDR3 is 18 residues. Germline CDR1 and CDR2: SGHRS and YFSETQ. The J segment lost 1 base and the V segment lost 5 bases, leaving 13 bases of the junction unmatched. The CDR3 loop is CASRPTGGDHSSYNEQFF. The CDR3 bases are TGCGCCAGCAGGCCGACAGGGGGGGACCACTCATCCTACAATGAGCAGTTCTTC. The full variable domain, its missing parts supplied by reference TRBV5-1 and TRBJ2-1, is KAGVTQTPRYLIKTRGQQVTLSCSPISGHRSVSWYQQTPGQGLQFLFEYFSETQRNKGNFPGRFSGRQFSNSRSEMNVSTLELGDSALYLCASRPTGGDHSSYNEQFFGPGTRLTVL.

This chain links TRBV29-1 with TRBJ1-2, with TRBD1 identical over 10 bases. V dropped 7 bases and J dropped 8; count of bases not matched to a gene: 7. The CDR3 is 12 residues long. The germline gives CDR1 SQVTM, CDR2 ANQGSEA. The CDR3: CSAWGQGRGYTF. As DNA, the CDR3 is TGCAGCGCGTGGGGACAGGGGAGAGGCTACACCTTC.

The chain uses TRBV20-1 and TRBJ2-6; the D is unclear. The CDR3 sequence is 15 residues long. Germline V gives CDR1 DFQATT, CDR2 SNEGSKA (reference sequence). V was shortened by 2 bases and J by 0 bases, with 8 bases between the two germline ends. The CDR3 here is CSARWVNSGANVLTF. DNA for the CDR3: TGCAGTGCTAGATGGGTTAACTCTGGGGCCAACGTCCTGACTTTC.